This T cell receptor beta chain came from a study of lymphopenia after photon versus proton radiotherapy. Here immunoSEQ multiplex PCR was the method, and the copy in TCRdb shows in-frame clones only, minus some. The repertoire consists of 42,000 or so clones, with around 81% occurring once and the leading ten covering over 20%. Study results and caveats: Only patients who died were analyzed for survival; proton advantage is unproven. After lymphocyte nadir, photon-treated repertoires showed oligoclonal expansion, especially CD8+ Temra. Under photons, naive T cells and diversity fell while effector/memory populations rose.

On this clone: Its cognate antigen is unknown.

CDR1 is SGHDN and CDR2 is FVKESK in the germline V gene. V gave up 0 bases and J gave up 5 bases; unmatched junction bases: 6. CDR3 size: 15 residues. This TCR was recovered from a woman in her 70s with pancreatic cancer. The chain is built from TRBV14 and TRBJ1-2; 7 bases are a match to TRBD1. The sample in question was peripheral blood, obtained from a patient treated with proton-based radiotherapy. In nucleotides, the CDR3 is TGTGCCAGCAGCCAAGATCTTGAGACAGGGTATGGCTACACCTTC. This translates into CASSQDLETGYGYTF.